This TCR beta chain is drawn from a study of T cell responses to AZD1222 COVID-19 vaccine. Assay used: immunoSEQ multiplex PCR; TCRdb lists only in-frame clones, some missing. Here the sample spans some 89,000 clones, roughly nine tenths being singletons. Trimming shortened V by 7 bases and J by 2 bases, and 14 bases separated the two germline ends. CDR3 length: 14 amino acids. Per germline, CDR1 SGHRS and CDR2 YFSETQ. The chain has TRBV5-1 and TRBJ2-3; D is unclear. The sequence derives from an adult in good health. The sample was peripheral blood, taken on day 0 of AZD1222 vaccination. The CDR3 DNA sequence: TGCGCCAGCCAAACCGACAATCCCACAGATACGCAGTATTTT. This translates into CASQTDNPTDTQYF.